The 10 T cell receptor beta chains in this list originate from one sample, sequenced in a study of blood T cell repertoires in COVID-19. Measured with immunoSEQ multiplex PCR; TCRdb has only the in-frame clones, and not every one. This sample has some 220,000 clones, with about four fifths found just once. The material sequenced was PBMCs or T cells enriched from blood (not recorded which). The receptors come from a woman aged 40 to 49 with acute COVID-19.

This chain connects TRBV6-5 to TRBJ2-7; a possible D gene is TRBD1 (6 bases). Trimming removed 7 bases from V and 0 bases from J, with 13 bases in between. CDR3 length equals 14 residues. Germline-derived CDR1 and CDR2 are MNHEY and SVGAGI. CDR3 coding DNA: TGTGCCAGCACCAGGACAGAAAGCTCCTACGAGCAGTACTTC. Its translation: CASTRTESSYEQYF.

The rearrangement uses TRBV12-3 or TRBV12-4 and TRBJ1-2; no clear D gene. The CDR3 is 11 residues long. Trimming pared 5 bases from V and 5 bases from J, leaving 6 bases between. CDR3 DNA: TGTGCCAGCAGTACTGCTTATGGCTACACCTTC. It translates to CASSTAYGYTF.

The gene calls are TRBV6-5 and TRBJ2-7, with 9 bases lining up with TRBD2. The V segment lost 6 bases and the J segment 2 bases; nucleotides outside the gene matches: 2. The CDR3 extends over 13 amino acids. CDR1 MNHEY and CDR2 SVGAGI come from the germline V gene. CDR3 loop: CASRVAGAYEQYF. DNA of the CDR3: TGTGCCAGCAGAGTAGCGGGGGCCTACGAGCAGTACTTC.

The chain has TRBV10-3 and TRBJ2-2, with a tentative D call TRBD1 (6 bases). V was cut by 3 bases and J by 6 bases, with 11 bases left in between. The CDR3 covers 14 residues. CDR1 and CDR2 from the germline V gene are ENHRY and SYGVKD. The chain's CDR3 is CAISEQGRSGELFF. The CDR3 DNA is TGTGCCATCAGTGAACAGGGAAGATCCGGGGAGCTGTTTTTT.

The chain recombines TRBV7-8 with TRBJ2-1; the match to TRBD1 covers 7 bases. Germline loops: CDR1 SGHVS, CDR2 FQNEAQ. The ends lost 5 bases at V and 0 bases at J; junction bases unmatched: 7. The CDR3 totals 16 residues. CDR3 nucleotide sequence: TGTGCCAGCAGCGGACGGACAGGCGGCTCCTACAATGAGCAGTTCTTC. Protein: CASSGRTGGSYNEQFF.

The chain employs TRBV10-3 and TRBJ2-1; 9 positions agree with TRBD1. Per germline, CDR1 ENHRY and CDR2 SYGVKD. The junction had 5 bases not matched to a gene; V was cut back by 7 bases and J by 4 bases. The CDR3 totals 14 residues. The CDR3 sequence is CAIMAGQGYNEQFF. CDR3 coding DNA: TGTGCCATCATGGCGGGACAGGGTTACAATGAGCAGTTCTTC.

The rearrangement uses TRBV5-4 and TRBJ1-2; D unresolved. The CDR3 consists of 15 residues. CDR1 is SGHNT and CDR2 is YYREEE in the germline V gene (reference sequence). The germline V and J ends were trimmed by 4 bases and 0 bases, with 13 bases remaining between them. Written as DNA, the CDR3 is TGTGCCAGCAGCCCCGGAACGGGTACTAACTATGGCTACACCTTC. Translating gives CASSPGTGTNYGYTF.

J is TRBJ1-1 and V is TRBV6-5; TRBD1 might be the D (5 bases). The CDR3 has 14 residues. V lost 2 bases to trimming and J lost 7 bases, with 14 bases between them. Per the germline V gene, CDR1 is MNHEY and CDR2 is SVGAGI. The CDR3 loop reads CASSYSGGGDEAFF. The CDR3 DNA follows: TGTGCCAGCAGTTACAGTGGGGGAGGGGATGAAGCTTTCTTT.

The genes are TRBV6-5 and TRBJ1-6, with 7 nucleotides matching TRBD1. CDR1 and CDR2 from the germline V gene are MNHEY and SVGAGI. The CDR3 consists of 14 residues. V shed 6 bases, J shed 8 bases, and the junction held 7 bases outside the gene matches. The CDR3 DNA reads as TGTGCCAGCAGCCTCCGACAGGGCCATTCACCCCTCCACTTT. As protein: CASSLRQGHSPLHF.

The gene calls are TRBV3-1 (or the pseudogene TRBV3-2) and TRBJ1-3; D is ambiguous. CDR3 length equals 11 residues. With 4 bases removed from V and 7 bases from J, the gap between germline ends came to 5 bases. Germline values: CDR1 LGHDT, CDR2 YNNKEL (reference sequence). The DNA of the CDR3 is TGTGCCAGCAGCCCCGGTAACACCATATATTTT. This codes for CASSPGNTIYF.